This T cell receptor (beta chain) appears in the sequencing data of a study of PD-1 blockade in classical Hodgkin lymphoma (TCRdb year 2020). The study in broad terms: Nivolumab dosing was 3 mg/kg intravenously every 2 weeks, continuing until either disease progression or unacceptable toxicity. To define a peripheral blood immune signature of response to PD-1 blockade in classical Hodgkin lymphoma, the study combined TCR beta sequencing with CyTOF.

Genomic DNA was extracted with the Qiagen DNeasy kit from unsorted PBMCs and from negatively selected CD4+ and CD8+ fractions. TCR beta CDR3 regions were amplified by immunoSEQ multiplex PCR using primers annealing to V and J segments. A synthetic immune receptor repertoire was used to minimize amplification bias, and remaining bias was computationally removed after sequencing. Turning to the authors' computational methods: Custom Python scripts were used to quantify repertoire diversity as the Shannon entropy index. The unsorted, CD4+ and CD8+ repertoires were each analyzed separately, with the exception of combined analyses, where CD4+ and CD8+ sequences were merged in silico. A clone counted as expanded when the clone's frequency after treatment rose at least 2-fold relative to C1D1, and clones undetected at baseline were given a pseudocount of 0.5. Singleton clones were defined as clones with 0 or 1 copy at C1D1, and non-singleton clones were defined as clones with 2 or more copies. Clones expanded in unsorted samples were labelled as CD4+, CD8+ or unknown by matching protein sequences in sorted samples from the same patient. Wilcoxon tests were applied to paired samples to test diversity changes from C1D1 to C4D1. TCRdb re-hosts the immuneACCESS table, in-frame sequences only. Its copies lack some clones; in the studies checked, an unresolved V gene accounts for under half of them, and the cause for the rest is not known. That table furnishes V, J and clone size, whereas the DNA furnished D and trimming. Within this sample are 46,000 or so clones, with around 81% of them counted one time only. Of the sample, about 20% falls within the top ten clones.

Study-wide conclusions, independent of this receptor: Lower diversity was seen in patients whose nivolumab began less than 1 year after ASCT, and these patients were left out of later analyses so that immune reconstitution would not confound the results. A significant rise by C4D1 was seen in CD4+ but not CD8+ TCR diversity (p=0.0027 vs p=0.16), with the rise being most apparent in complete responders (p=0.02). Baseline TCR diversity was reported as lower in newly diagnosed patients than in healthy donors, and lower still in relapsed/refractory patients. Only a single clinical trial cohort was studied, and what caused the repertoire differences, possibly disease activity or prior therapy, remained undefined. Trial patients with a complete response had baseline diversity similar to that of newly diagnosed patients, while partial responders and progressors had significantly lower diversity.

Taken with the paper, the label for time point translates to: cycle 2 day 1 (C2D1) of nivolumab. Relapse after autologous stem cell transplantation had occurred in all trial patients, and cohorts A, B and C were distinguished by prior brentuximab vedotin exposure. The trial cohort comprised 56 patients with relapsed/refractory classical Hodgkin lymphoma whose best overall responses were complete response, partial response or progressive disease. Single-agent nivolumab was administered to trial patients in the multi-cohort phase II CheckMate 205 trial. An independent review committee assessed best overall response by applying the 2007 International Working Group response criteria. PBMCs from the trial were collected at three points: immediately before nivolumab initiation (C1D1), and during therapy at cycle 2 day 1 and cycle 4 day 1. Peripheral blood was collected in 8 mL Vacutainer Cell Preparation Tubes, from which PBMCs were isolated by centrifugation and then cryopreserved.

A remark on this clone: It lacks a known antigen. It has no much larger one-base neighbor in the sample; base qualities were not kept.

V has 10 bases trimmed and J has 3 bases trimmed; junction bases matching no gene number 14. From a lookup of the germline V gene (reference sequence), CDR1 and CDR2 are SEHNR and FQNEAQ. Inclusive of the bounding cysteine and phenylalanine, the CDR3 is 16 residues long. Only CDR3 DNA remains: 48 bases, in frame from the first base. Recombination linked TRBV7-9 to TRBJ1-2, with 10 bases aligning to TRBD1. This clonotype was obtained from a human donor with classical Hodgkin lymphoma. The source material was peripheral blood mononuclear cells (PBMCs), sampled before the second cycle of nivolumab. CDR3 sequence: CATQKNPGTGDYGYTF. The bases read TGTGCCACACAAAAAAATCCCGGGACAGGGGACTATGGCTACACCTTC.